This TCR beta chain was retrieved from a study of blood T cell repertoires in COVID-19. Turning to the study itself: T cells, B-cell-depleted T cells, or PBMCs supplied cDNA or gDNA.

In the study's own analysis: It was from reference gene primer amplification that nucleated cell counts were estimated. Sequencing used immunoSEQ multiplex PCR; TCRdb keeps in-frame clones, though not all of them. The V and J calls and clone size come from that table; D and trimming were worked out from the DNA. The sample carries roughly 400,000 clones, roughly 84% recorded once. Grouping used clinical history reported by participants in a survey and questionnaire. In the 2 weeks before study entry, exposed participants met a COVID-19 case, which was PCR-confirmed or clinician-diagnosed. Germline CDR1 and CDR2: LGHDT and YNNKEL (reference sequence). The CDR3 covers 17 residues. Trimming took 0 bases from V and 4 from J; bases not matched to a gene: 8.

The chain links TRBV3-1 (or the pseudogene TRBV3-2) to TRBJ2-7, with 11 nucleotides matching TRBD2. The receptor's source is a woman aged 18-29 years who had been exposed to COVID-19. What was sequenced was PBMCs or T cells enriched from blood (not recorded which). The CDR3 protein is CASSQDSAGLAVYEQYF. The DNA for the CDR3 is TGTGCCAGCAGCCAAGATTCTGCGGGACTAGCGGTTTACGAGCAGTACTTC.